Shown below are 27 T cell receptor beta chains from a single sample sequenced in a study of T-cell reconstitution after alpha-beta-depleted transplantation in children. Preparation of the TCRbeta library was carried out with unique molecular identifiers. TCRdb recomputed calls from the PCR reads with MiXCR, one row per CDR3 protein. This sample has about a million distinct CDR3 sequences, with less than 30% found just once. The specimen was PBMCs, mostly from graft donor cells, collected 360 days after TCRalphabeta/CD19-depleted stem cell transplant. The source of these receptors is a boy in the first two years of life who had a stem cell transplant for SCID, so the T cells may come from the graft donor.

The chain carries TRBV7-2 and TRBJ2-7, with TRBD1 as a possible D gene (6 bases). There are 13 residues in the CDR3. V was cut by 5 bases and J by 7 bases, with 15 bases left in between. Germline-derived CDR1 and CDR2 are SGHTA and FQGNSA. The CDR3 loop reads CASSPRTAKEQYF. CDR3 coding DNA: TGTGCCAGCAGCCCCCGGACAGCGAAGGAGCAGTACTTC. Drawing the rest from reference TRBV7-2 and TRBJ2-7, the complete variable domain is GAGVSQSPSNKVTEKGKDVELRCDPISGHTALYWYRQSLGQGLEFLIYFQGNSAPDKSGLPSDRFSAERTGGSVSTLTIQRTQQEDSAVYLCASSPRTAKEQYFGPGTRLTVT.

This clonotype was observed a few times. CDR3 coding DNA: TGTGCCAGCAGTTTATCCAGGGGCGACAATGAGCAGTTCTTC. Amino acids: CASSLSRGDNEQFF. V gene TRBV12-3 or TRBV12-4 combines with J gene TRBJ2-1; tentative D call: TRBD1 (6 bases). The CDR3 has 14 amino acids. Trimming pared 2 bases from V and 5 bases from J, leaving 10 bases between.

Only a few counts were recorded for this clonotype. The V and J genes are TRBV10-2 and TRBJ1-1, with D perhaps matching TRBD1 (6 bases). V gave up 3 bases and J gave up 1 base, with 12 bases separating them. The CDR3 length is 15 residues. In germline, CDR1 is WSHSY, CDR2 SAAADI. The CDR3 nucleotides are TGCGCCAGCAGTGAAGGGACACCGCCGAACACTGAAGCTTTCTTT. This encodes CASSEGTPPNTEAFF.

The rearrangement uses TRBV20-1 and TRBJ2-4; D gene uncertain. Germline-derived CDR1 and CDR2 are DFQATT and SNEGSKA (reference sequence). With 6 bases removed from V and 0 bases from J, the gap between germline ends came to 3 bases. This CDR3 is built from 11 residues. CDR3 DNA sequence: TGCAGTGCCCTAGCCAAAAACATTCAGTACTTC. Translation gives CSALAKNIQYF.

There are a few counts of this clonotype. The chain combines TRBV5-5 with TRBJ2-7; the D is unclear. The CDR3 runs to 14 residues. Per germline, CDR1 SGHKS and CDR2 YYEKEE (reference sequence). The V gene lost 4 bases and the J gene lost 5 bases, with 16 bases spanning the gap. DNA of the CDR3: TGTGCCAGCAGCCTCTTGACGGGTTGGCACGAGCAGTACTTC. It yields the protein CASSLLTGWHEQYF.

There are a few counts of this clonotype. V gene TRBV10-3 combines with J gene TRBJ1-6; TRBD1 aligns across 7 bases. CDR1 and CDR2 (germline): ENHRY, SYGVKD. The CDR3 consists of 14 residues. V lost 6 bases and J lost 4; bases outside the gene matches: 3. CDR3 DNA: TGTGCCATCAGCATACAGGGGTATAATTCACCCCTCCACTTT. Residues: CAISIQGYNSPLHF.

This clonotype turned up a few times. The chain uses TRBV6-2 or TRBV6-3 and TRBJ2-1, with 10 bases matching TRBD2. The CDR3 spans 16 residues. Germline lookup yields CDR1 MNHEY and CDR2 SVGEGT. The J segment lost 7 bases and the V segment lost 0 bases, leaving 6 bases of the junction unmatched. CDR3 DNA: TGTGCCAGCAGTTACTCAGCGGGGGGGCCTTGGAATGAGCAGTTCTTC. Protein: CASSYSAGGPWNEQFF.

This sequence joins TRBV28 and TRBJ2-2; D is possibly TRBD1 (7 bases). With 7 bases removed from V and 6 bases from J, the gap between germline ends came to 12 bases. This CDR3 is 13 amino acids long. Per germline, CDR1 MDHEN and CDR2 SYDVKM. The CDR3 region has the DNA TGTGCCAGCACAGGGGGAGGATCCGGGGAGCTGTTTTTT. Its translation is CASTGGGSGELFF. The variable domain in full, completed from reference TRBV28 and TRBJ2-2, reads DVKVTQSSRYLVKRTGEKVFLECVQDMDHENMFWYRQDPGLGLRLIYFSYDVKMKEKGDIPEGYSVSREKKERFSLILESASTNQTSMYLCASTGGGSGELFFGEGSRLTVL.

The gene calls are TRBV7-6 and TRBJ2-3, with D perhaps TRBD1 (5 bases). The CDR3 extends over 17 amino acids. V was trimmed by 5 bases and J by 2 bases, leaving 20 bases between them. Germline CDR1 SGHVS, CDR2 FNYEAQ. The CDR3 sequence: CASSNPRVPKDTDTQYF. CDR3 nucleotide sequence: TGTGCCAGCAGCAACCCCAGGGTCCCAAAAGACACAGATACGCAGTATTTT.

The chain combines TRBV6-1 with TRBJ2-3; unclear D gene. The length of the CDR3 is 14 residues. V lost 6 bases and J 2 bases, leaving 12 bases between the germline ends. CDR1 and CDR2 (germline): MNHNS, SASEGT. The CDR3 nucleotides read TGTGCCAGCAGGATCCACTACGCCACAGATACGCAGTATTTT. It codes for CASRIHYATDTQYF.

This clonotype was seen a handful of times. The CDR3 loop reads CASSSTGGPYYEQYF. The DNA of the CDR3 is TGTGCCAGCAGTTCGACAGGGGGTCCCTACTACGAGCAGTACTTC. The V call is TRBV6-2 or TRBV6-3, the J call TRBJ2-7, with 9 bases fitting TRBD1. This CDR3 is 15 amino acids long. Per the germline V gene, CDR1 is MNHEY and CDR2 is SVGEGT. V shed 4 bases and J 3 bases; nucleotides not matched to a gene: 7.

This rearrangement joins TRBV5-1 to TRBJ2-7; no clear D. Germline V lookup: CDR1 SGHRS, CDR2 YFSETQ. V lost 0 bases to trimming and J lost 5 bases, with 12 bases between them. The CDR3 loop spans 14 amino acids. The DNA for the CDR3 is TGCGCCAGCAGCTTGGGGCCTAGAGTTGACGAGCAGTACTTC. It yields the protein CASSLGPRVDEQYF.

This clonotype occurred a few times. The DNA of the CDR3 is TGTGCCATCAGTGACAGGGATCGGTCCTACGAGCAGTACTTC. It yields the protein CAISDRDRSYEQYF. This chain joins TRBV10-3 and TRBJ2-7; a weak D match, TRBD1 (5 bases). The V end lost 3 bases, the J end lost 1 base, and 10 bases lay between the germline ends. The CDR3 is 14 residues long. CDR1 and CDR2 from the germline V gene are ENHRY and SYGVKD.

This clonotype has only a few counts. The gene calls are TRBV6-1 and TRBJ1-1, with TRBD1 matching over 7 bases. The CDR3 sequence is 15 residues long. Germline V gene sequence: CDR1 MNHNS, CDR2 SASEGT. The J segment lost 1 base and the V segment lost 4 bases, leaving 6 bases of the junction unmatched. CDR3 DNA sequence: TGTGCCAGCAGTGTTCGGGACAGAAGGAACACTGAAGCTTTCTTT. Its protein is CASSVRDRRNTEAFF.

This clonotype was counted between two and nine times. The junction shows a germline mismatch at one end, possibly a read error. This chain joins TRBV12-3 or TRBV12-4 and TRBJ2-3; TRBD2 aligns across 11 bases. CDR3 length: 19 residues. The CDR3 spells CASCFSQRLAGPSTDTQYF. The CDR3 coding sequence is TGTGCCAGCTGTTTTTCCCAGAGACTAGCGGGGCCTAGCACAGATACGCAGTATTTT.

This CDR3 reads CASSFTAGHQPQHF. The CDR3 DNA sequence: TGTGCCAGCAGTTTTACGGCAGGGCATCAGCCCCAGCATTTT. The rearrangement uses TRBV12-3 or TRBV12-4 and TRBJ1-5; D is possibly TRBD1 (5 bases). This CDR3 has 14 residues. The V gene lost 3 bases and the J gene lost 5 bases, with 11 bases spanning the gap.

This clonotype appeared a few times. The gene calls are TRBV5-1 and TRBJ2-3; maybe TRBD2 (5 bases). CDR3 length: 14 residues. Per germline, CDR1 SGHRS and CDR2 YFSETQ. V was shortened by 6 bases and J by 4 bases, with 15 bases between the two germline ends. CDR3 nucleotides: TGCGCCAGCATGAGGTCTAGCAGCGCAGATACGCAGTATTTT. Its translation: CASMRSSSADTQYF. The complete variable domain, with remaining parts taken from reference TRBV5-1 and TRBJ2-3, reads KAGVTQTPRYLIKTRGQQVTLSCSPISGHRSVSWYQQTPGQGLQFLFEYFSETQRNKGNFPGRFSGRQFSNSRSEMNVSTLELGDSALYLCASMRSSSADTQYFGPGTRLTVL.

CDR3 loop: CASSQDQTFTDTQYF. DNA for the CDR3: TGCGCCAGCAGCCAAGATCAGACATTTACAGATACGCAGTATTTT. The chain uses TRBV4-3 and TRBJ2-3; no reliable D call. V lost 0 bases, J lost 3 bases, and 10 bases lay in between. CDR3 length equals 15 residues. Germline values: CDR1 LGHNA, CDR2 YSLEER.

This clonotype was seen at least ten times. This sequence joins TRBV3-1 and TRBJ2-1; the match to TRBD1 covers 9 bases. The V gene end was trimmed by 5 bases and the J gene end by 3 bases; junction bases not matched to a gene: 5. Germline V lookup: CDR1 LGHDT, CDR2 YNNKEL (reference sequence). The CDR3 spans 15 residues. This CDR3 is CASSTWDRVYNEQFF. In DNA form, the CDR3 reads TGTGCCAGCAGCACCTGGGACAGGGTCTACAATGAGCAGTTCTTC.

V gene TRBV20-1 combines with J gene TRBJ1-4; 9 bases line up with TRBD1. V shed 7 bases, J shed 8 bases, and the junction held 5 bases outside the gene matches. CDR1 is DFQATT and CDR2 is SNEGSKA in the germline V gene (reference sequence). The CDR3 has 12 amino acids. CDR3 protein: CSGTGAGEKLFF. In DNA, the CDR3 is TGCAGTGGGACAGGGGCTGGAGAAAAACTGTTTTTT.

The V and J genes are TRBV18 and TRBJ2-6; tentatively, D is TRBD1 (5 bases). Germline-derived CDR1 and CDR2 are KGHSH and LQKENI. V dropped 1 base and J dropped 4 bases, with 8 bases sitting between them. This CDR3 is 15 amino acids long. In DNA, the CDR3 is TGTGCCAGCTCACCACTAGGGGTCGGGGCCAACGTCCTGACTTTC. Encoded protein: CASSPLGVGANVLTF.

V is TRBV10-3 and J is TRBJ2-3; D possibly matches TRBD1 or TRBD2 (5 bases each). V lost 4 bases and J 0 bases, leaving 17 bases between the germline ends. Germline CDR1 ENHRY, CDR2 SYGVKD. The CDR3 is made up of 17 amino acids. CDR3 sequence (DNA): TGTGCCATCAGTGCCGCCCGGGACGCCCCGAGCACAGATACGCAGTATTTT. The encoded protein is CAISAARDAPSTDTQYF.

The rearrangement uses TRBV20-1 and TRBJ2-4; 10 nucleotides align to TRBD2. The J segment lost 8 bases and the V segment lost 4 bases, leaving 14 bases of the junction unmatched. This CDR3 contains 16 residues. Germline CDR1 DFQATT, CDR2 SNEGSKA (reference sequence). CDR3 residues: CSAMGGASGGRDIQYF. The DNA for the CDR3 is TGCAGTGCTATGGGGGGGGCTAGCGGGGGAAGGGACATTCAGTACTTC.

This sequence joins TRBV20-1 and TRBJ1-1; 10 bases match TRBD1. Germline trimming cut 5 bases from V and 10 bases from J; bases unmatched to any gene: 16. The CDR3 has 15 residues. The germline gives CDR1 DFQATT, CDR2 SNEGSKA (reference sequence). The CDR3 region is CSAFRPGQGTVLAFF. CDR3 DNA: TGCAGTGCTTTTAGACCGGGACAGGGGACGGTGCTAGCTTTCTTT.

This clonotype was picked up one time. The chain has TRBV5-5 and TRBJ1-2; D is unclear. This CDR3 has 15 residues. CDR1 and CDR2 from the germline V gene are SGHKS and YYEKEE (reference sequence). The V gene lost 3 bases and the J gene lost 2 bases, with 14 bases spanning the gap. The CDR3 protein is CASSSVGPGNYGYTF. The DNA of the CDR3 is TGTGCCAGCAGCTCGGTCGGCCCCGGGAACTATGGCTACACCTTC.

This clonotype was counted a few times. The V and J genes are TRBV12-3 or TRBV12-4 and TRBJ2-7; D is perhaps TRBD2 (6 bases). The CDR3 sequence is 13 residues long. Trimming removed 4 bases at V and 9 bases at J, with 16 bases between. Here the CDR3 DNA reads TGTGCCAGCAGTTCGGGACTCGGCCTCGGGCAGTACTTC. This sequence encodes CASSSGLGLGQYF.

The V call is TRBV12-3 or TRBV12-4, the J call TRBJ1-1; 7 bases align to TRBD1. J lost 3 bases, V lost 3 bases, and 10 bases had no gene match. This CDR3 is built from 16 residues. In DNA, the CDR3 is TGTGCCAGCAGTTTGACAGGGTTCTCCCTTGACACTGAAGCTTTCTTT. Amino acid sequence: CASSLTGFSLDTEAFF.